What follows describes a single TCR beta chain. It has no known antigen specificity. The sample holds no much larger clone one base away, and base qualities are not on file. A single peripheral blood draw of roughly 0.11 L on average was collected from each donor into heparinised tubes. Using a panel that included CD45RO, CCR7, CD25, CD127, CD95 and CD27, naive, central memory, regulatory and stem cell-like memory CD4+ T cells were sorted on a BD FACSAria II. All sorted populations exceeded 95% purity. PBMCs were separated immediately by Lymphoprep density gradient centrifugation and were stained directly, without being cultured. Samples were stained and sorted in pairs, with one healthy donor and one patient per experiment, so that batch effects were minimized. Including the terminal cysteine and phenylalanine, the CDR3 comprises 13 residues. Just CDR3 DNA is preserved here, 39 bases in frame from base 1. Trimming takes 1 base from V and 5 bases from J, and the germline ends sit 9 bases apart. CDR1 and CDR2 were assigned from the germline V gene (reference sequence) as SGHNT and YYREEE.

The entry originates in a study of beta chain features in type 1 diabetes (dated by TCRdb to 2016 to 2019). For the wider study: Patients and healthy donors did not differ in mean age, gender distribution, total cell number or subset yield. Naive and central memory subsets were obtained from all 30 or so donors, but regulatory and stem cell-like memory subsets were isolated from only 8 patients and 8 healthy donors. In the study, recently diagnosed type 1 diabetes patients and matched healthy donors were compared on the TCRB repertoires of their sorted circulating CD4+ T cell subsets. Across all samples, fewer than 130 million sorted cells were examined, and cell number per subset correlated strongly with RNA yield. The research as a whole found: Type 1 diabetes patients showed a moderate but significant shortening of TCRB CDR3 length in all four CD4+ subsets. PCR may preferentially amplify shorter templates, but because patient and control samples were amplified and corrected together, any resulting skew would affect both groups equally. Only small numbers of individuals were included in the HLA sub-analyses, which left unresolved whether HLA type had any influence on TCRB rearrangement. Naive, central memory and regulatory TCRB repertoires appeared more similar among patients than among healthy donors. Fewer insertions and more nucleotide deletions at VDJ recombination sites were observed in patients with type 1 diabetes, implying thymic rearrangement abnormalities. Because cDNA was sequenced instead of genomic DNA, highly expressing activated cells could be over-represented, though the groups showed no difference in activation or CD3 levels.

All of the isolated RNA was reverse transcribed with the High Capacity cDNA Reverse Transcription Kit, so expressed TCRB transcripts were sequenced. Deep immunoSEQ sequencing was performed on naive, central memory and regulatory T cell samples, with an average of around 3.5 million total reads per sample. After sorted cells were lysed in RLT buffer, RNA was extracted with DNase-treated RNeasy Micro or Mini kits, with the choice depending on cell number. Each cell subset was processed on its own to prevent cross-contamination, while patient and healthy donor samples were processed together. The immunoSEQ multiplex PCR was used to amplify TCRB sequences from cDNA, generating 87-bp fragments that spanned the CDR3 region. Sequencing of the amplicons was performed on the Illumina HiSeq platform. In the authors' own workflow: Synthetic template baselines were used to correct PCR bias computationally, reads within Hamming distance 2 were collapsed, and singletons that could not be merged were discarded. Reads were aligned against IMGT so that V, D and J genes, CDR3 length and insertions or deletions at six rearrangement sites could be assigned. Within each subset, clonotype counts were normalized to sorted cell number, after which true diversity and Gini coefficients were computed with the tcR R package. The overlap coefficient, calculated on TCRB nucleotide sequences, was used to quantify repertoire sharing. As stored in TCRdb, this immuneACCESS dataset retains in-frame rearrangements with V and J assigned. A fraction of the clones does not appear; measured against another copy, unresolved V genes explain less than half of the discrepancy, and the remainder lacks a known reason. V and J calls and clone size come straight from that table; D and trimming were deduced from the DNA. Present in this sample are 120,000 to 150,000 clones, approximately 13% of which were seen just once. The ten largest clones represent under 1.5% of the sample.

The source of this sequence is a man younger than 35 with type 1 diabetes. Recombination linked TRBV5-4 to TRBJ1-2, with no confidently assigned D gene. The specimen sequenced was central memory CD4+ T cells from blood. The CDR3 here reads CASSLPQSYGYTF. The DNA sequence reads TGTGCCAGCAGCTTGCCACAGAGTTATGGCTACACCTTC.